These T cell receptor beta chains were read from a single sample in a study of identical twins. TCRdb re-analysed the 5' RACE reads in MiXCR, keeping a single row per CDR3 protein. The profile shows 400,000 to 500,000 distinct CDR3 sequences, around 20% of them singletons. The sequenced sample consisted of naive T cells sorted from blood. The receptors here all came from a man aged 50-59 years in good health. The CDR3 runs from the conserved cysteine through the conserved F or W. Fields, in order: V gene, J gene, D gene, clone size, CDR3 DNA, CDR3 protein. The D gene is left open where the match is weak. Size values are once, few and many counts, or a class for expanded clones, and some rows have none.

v_call: TRBV5-5; j_call: TRBJ2-5; d_call: -; clone_size: few; cdr3_nt: TGTGCCAGCAGGCGGGGAGGGGGCCAAGAGACCCAGTACTTC; cdr3_aa: CASRRGGGQETQYF
v_call: TRBV18; j_call: TRBJ1-2; d_call: -; clone_size: -; cdr3_nt: TGTGCCAGCTCACCGTCCGGCCTGAACTATGGCTACACCTTC; cdr3_aa: CASSPSGLNYGYTF
v_call: TRBV4-2; j_call: TRBJ2-7; d_call: -; clone_size: -; cdr3_nt: TGTGCCAGCAGCCAAGAGGGGAACATTCTCTACGAGCAGTACTTC; cdr3_aa: CASSQEGNILYEQYF
v_call: TRBV7-9; j_call: TRBJ1-1; d_call: -; clone_size: -; cdr3_nt: TGTGCCAGCCTAAGGCGGGGTGCGGCTGAAGCTTTCTTT; cdr3_aa: CASLRRGAAEAFF
v_call: TRBV6-2/TRBV6-3; j_call: TRBJ2-7; d_call: TRBD2; clone_size: -; cdr3_nt: TGTGCCAGCAGAAAACTAGCGGGGACTGACTACGAGCAGTACTTC; cdr3_aa: CASRKLAGTDYEQYF
v_call: TRBV12-3/TRBV12-4; j_call: TRBJ2-7; d_call: -; clone_size: -; cdr3_nt: TGTGCCAGCAGCCGGGAGTCAGGGTACTACGAGCAGTACTTC; cdr3_aa: CASSRESGYYEQYF
v_call: TRBV6-1; j_call: TRBJ1-1; d_call: TRBD1; clone_size: -; cdr3_nt: TGTGCCAGCACCGACAGGGGGCCGCACACTGAAGCTTTCTTT; cdr3_aa: CASTDRGPHTEAFF
v_call: TRBV7-8; j_call: TRBJ2-3; d_call: -; clone_size: many; cdr3_nt: TGTGCCAGCAGTCACAAACAGGGCTCCAGCACAGATACGCAGTATTTT; cdr3_aa: CASSHKQGSSTDTQYF
v_call: TRBV24-1; j_call: TRBJ2-1; d_call: -; clone_size: few; cdr3_nt: TGTGCCACCAGTGATTTTTCAGGCCTCAATGAGCAGTTCTTC; cdr3_aa: CATSDFSGLNEQFF
v_call: TRBV4-1; j_call: TRBJ2-1; d_call: -; clone_size: -; cdr3_nt: TGCGCCAGCAGCCAAATAGGAAGGTTTTACTACAATGAGCAGTTCTTC; cdr3_aa: CASSQIGRFYYNEQFF
v_call: TRBV29-1; j_call: TRBJ2-7; d_call: -; clone_size: -; cdr3_nt: TGCAGCGTTGAAAGGGGAGGCCCCGGGGAGCAGTACTTC; cdr3_aa: CSVERGGPGEQYF
v_call: TRBV4-3; j_call: TRBJ1-2; d_call: -; clone_size: few; cdr3_nt: TGCGCCAGCAGCCAAGGGGGCAAGGGGTATGGCTACACCTTC; cdr3_aa: CASSQGGKGYGYTF
v_call: TRBV13; j_call: TRBJ2-7; d_call: TRBD2; clone_size: many; cdr3_nt: TGTGCCAGCAGCCCTGGCTGGCGCGGGGCAGCGGGAGACCGTTCCTACGAGCAGTACTTC; cdr3_aa: CASSPGWRGAAGDRSYEQYF
v_call: TRBV7-2; j_call: TRBJ2-7; d_call: TRBD1; clone_size: -; cdr3_nt: TGTGCCAGCAGCTCGGGACAGGGGCTCTACGAGCAGTACTTC; cdr3_aa: CASSSGQGLYEQYF
v_call: TRBV27; j_call: TRBJ1-1; d_call: -; clone_size: many; cdr3_nt: TGTGCCAGCAGTTCCTCCGCAGGGGCCACTGAAGCTTTCTTT; cdr3_aa: CASSSSAGATEAFF
v_call: TRBV7-9; j_call: TRBJ2-3; d_call: TRBD2; clone_size: many; cdr3_nt: TGTGCCAGCAGCTTATATAGCGGGAACGCAGATACGCAGTATTTT; cdr3_aa: CASSLYSGNADTQYF
v_call: TRBV28; j_call: TRBJ2-3; d_call: -; clone_size: many; cdr3_nt: TGTGCCAGCAGTTTCGCTGATACGCAGTATTTT; cdr3_aa: CASSFADTQYF
v_call: TRBV5-1; j_call: TRBJ1-6; d_call: TRBD1; clone_size: many; cdr3_nt: TGCGCCAGCACCAAACAGGGACAGAGGAATTCACCCCTCCACTTT; cdr3_aa: CASTKQGQRNSPLHF
v_call: TRBV7-6; j_call: TRBJ2-3; d_call: -; clone_size: -; cdr3_nt: TGTGCCAGCAGCTTAGCGGGGGTTTACACAGATACGCAGTATTTT; cdr3_aa: CASSLAGVYTDTQYF
v_call: TRBV12-3/TRBV12-4; j_call: TRBJ1-2; d_call: -; clone_size: -; cdr3_nt: TGTGCCAGCAGTTTAGCCGGGATCTATGGCTACACCTTC; cdr3_aa: CASSLAGIYGYTF
v_call: TRBV11-2; j_call: TRBJ1-6; d_call: TRBD1; clone_size: many; cdr3_nt: TGTGCCAGCAGCCCGGAATCAAGGACAGGGGGTAATTCACCCCTCCACTTT; cdr3_aa: CASSPESRTGGNSPLHF
v_call: TRBV20-1; j_call: TRBJ2-3; d_call: -; clone_size: -; cdr3_nt: TGCAGTGCTAGAGATACAGAAAAAAACACAGATACGCAGTATTTT; cdr3_aa: CSARDTEKNTDTQYF
v_call: TRBV15; j_call: TRBJ2-1; d_call: -; clone_size: -; cdr3_nt: TGTGCCACCAGCACCGGGTACCGGGACAATGAGCAGTTCTTC; cdr3_aa: CATSTGYRDNEQFF
v_call: TRBV5-6; j_call: TRBJ2-4; d_call: -; clone_size: few; cdr3_nt: TGTGCCAGCAGCTTGGACCGGAGCCCGTCCGACATTCAGTACTTC; cdr3_aa: CASSLDRSPSDIQYF
v_call: TRBV29-1; j_call: TRBJ1-5; d_call: TRBD1; clone_size: many; cdr3_nt: TGCAGCGTTGGCCAGGGGGGCGATCAGCCCCAGCATTTT; cdr3_aa: CSVGQGGDQPQHF
v_call: TRBV18; j_call: TRBJ2-1; d_call: -; clone_size: -; cdr3_nt: TGTGCCAGCTCACCACAGGGGTTTGGTATCTATGAGCAGTTCTTC; cdr3_aa: CASSPQGFGIYEQFF
v_call: TRBV12-3/TRBV12-4; j_call: TRBJ2-5; d_call: TRBD2; clone_size: -; cdr3_nt: TGTGCCAGCAGTTCCGGAGGGGCGGGAGAAGAGACCCAGTACTTC; cdr3_aa: CASSSGGAGEETQYF
v_call: TRBV28; j_call: TRBJ2-7; d_call: TRBD2; clone_size: -; cdr3_nt: TGTGCCAGCAACTTACGGGGGACTAGCTACGAGCAGTACTTC; cdr3_aa: CASNLRGTSYEQYF
v_call: TRBV5-1; j_call: TRBJ1-1; d_call: -; clone_size: many; cdr3_nt: TGCGCCAGCAGCCCGTCTTGGCGGCAGAACACTGAAGCTTTCTTT; cdr3_aa: CASSPSWRQNTEAFF
v_call: TRBV6-2/TRBV6-3; j_call: TRBJ2-1; d_call: TRBD2; clone_size: -; cdr3_nt: TGTGCCAGCAGAGGAGGGACTAGCCTCTATGAGCAGTTCTTC; cdr3_aa: CASRGGTSLYEQFF
v_call: TRBV7-2; j_call: TRBJ2-5; d_call: TRBD2; clone_size: -; cdr3_nt: TGTGCCAGCAGCTCCCCTAGCGGGAGGTGGGAAGAGACCCAGTACTTC; cdr3_aa: CASSSPSGRWEETQYF
v_call: TRBV27; j_call: TRBJ2-7; d_call: TRBD1; clone_size: few; cdr3_nt: TGTGCCAGCAGGGTGCAGGGGGCCTACGAGCAGTACTTC; cdr3_aa: CASRVQGAYEQYF
v_call: TRBV6-2/TRBV6-3; j_call: TRBJ1-1; d_call: -; clone_size: -; cdr3_nt: TGTGCCAGCAGTTACGTCGGTGGGGTAGAAGCTTTCTTT; cdr3_aa: CASSYVGGVEAFF
v_call: TRBV20-1; j_call: TRBJ2-3; d_call: TRBD2; clone_size: many; cdr3_nt: TGCAGTGCGGCAAGACTAGCGGGAGGGGTTTTAGATACGCAGTATTTT; cdr3_aa: CSAARLAGGVLDTQYF
v_call: TRBV6-2/TRBV6-3; j_call: TRBJ1-5; d_call: -; clone_size: -; cdr3_nt: TGTGCCAGCAGCCAGGGACTTAACAATCAGCCCCAGCATTTT; cdr3_aa: CASSQGLNNQPQHF
v_call: TRBV14; j_call: TRBJ2-7; d_call: -; clone_size: many; cdr3_nt: TGTGCCAGCAGCTACGACAGGCGCCCCTACGAGCAGTACTTC; cdr3_aa: CASSYDRRPYEQYF
v_call: TRBV29-1; j_call: TRBJ2-1; d_call: -; clone_size: -; cdr3_nt: TGCAGCGTCGCGGGACCCCCGGCGGGGTACAATGAGCAGTTCTTC; cdr3_aa: CSVAGPPAGYNEQFF
v_call: TRBV5-1; j_call: TRBJ2-7; d_call: -; clone_size: many; cdr3_nt: TGCGCCAGCAGCCCGAGTATCTCCTACGAGCAGTACTTC; cdr3_aa: CASSPSISYEQYF
v_call: TRBV6-5; j_call: TRBJ1-1; d_call: -; clone_size: -; cdr3_nt: TGTGCCAGCAGTTATACGGACAGTCGAACTGAAGCTTTCTTT; cdr3_aa: CASSYTDSRTEAFF
v_call: TRBV20-1; j_call: TRBJ2-5; d_call: -; clone_size: few; cdr3_nt: TGCAGTGCTAGCTACCGCCAAGAGACCCAGTACTTC; cdr3_aa: CSASYRQETQYF
v_call: TRBV6-5; j_call: TRBJ1-2; d_call: -; clone_size: many; cdr3_nt: TGTGCCAGCAGTTACAGGAGAGGGGAGGCCAACTATGGCTACACCTTC; cdr3_aa: CASSYRRGEANYGYTF
v_call: TRBV20-1; j_call: TRBJ1-1; d_call: TRBD1; clone_size: few; cdr3_nt: TGCAGTGCAAATTACAGGGGGCGATGGACTGAAGCTTTCTTT; cdr3_aa: CSANYRGRWTEAFF
v_call: TRBV29-1; j_call: TRBJ1-2; d_call: TRBD1; clone_size: many; cdr3_nt: TGCAGCGCCGAAGCCCTGACAGGGGGCGTTTATGGCTACACCTTC; cdr3_aa: CSAEALTGGVYGYTF
v_call: TRBV29-1; j_call: TRBJ2-5; d_call: -; clone_size: few; cdr3_nt: TGCAGCGTTGAAGGTAGGGTCCAAGAGACCCAGTACTTC; cdr3_aa: CSVEGRVQETQYF
v_call: TRBV12-3/TRBV12-4; j_call: TRBJ2-7; d_call: -; clone_size: few; cdr3_nt: TGTGCCAGCAGTTTCAACGCCGAGCAGTACTTC; cdr3_aa: CASSFNAEQYF
v_call: TRBV6-5; j_call: TRBJ2-7; d_call: -; clone_size: many; cdr3_nt: TGTGCCAGCAGTTACTCCAAATTCTACGAGCAGTACTTC; cdr3_aa: CASSYSKFYEQYF
v_call: TRBV4-3; j_call: TRBJ2-2; d_call: -; clone_size: many; cdr3_nt: TGCGCCAGCAGCCAAGATTCCGGGTTGGACACCGGGGAGCTGTTTTTT; cdr3_aa: CASSQDSGLDTGELFF
v_call: TRBV29-1; j_call: TRBJ2-7; d_call: TRBD2; clone_size: -; cdr3_nt: TGCAGCGTTGAAACTAGCGGGAGAGACTTTTACGAGCAGTACTTC; cdr3_aa: CSVETSGRDFYEQYF
v_call: TRBV12-3/TRBV12-4; j_call: TRBJ1-1; d_call: TRBD1; clone_size: many; cdr3_nt: TGTGCCAGCAGTTTAGAGGGGGCGCGCTCCACTGAAGCTTTCTTT; cdr3_aa: CASSLEGARSTEAFF